What follows are 32 T cell receptor beta chains derived from one specimen sequenced in a study of sequential checkpoint blockade in melanoma. Sequencing was performed with immunoSEQ multiplex PCR; in TCRdb, only in-frame clones are kept and a portion is missing. The data contain about 7,700 clones, about 60% of them singletons. Described treatment: randomized to nivolumab then ipilimumab (arm A) or the reverse (arm B). Sequenced here: CD8+ T cells sorted from blood (inferred from file names), sampled from a patient given nivolumab and ipilimumab in sequence. Receptors originate from a human donor with melanoma.

The chain carries TRBV4-3 and TRBJ2-7; 8 bases map to TRBD1. Germline V gives CDR1 LGHNA, CDR2 YSLEER. V lost 1 base, J lost 4 bases, and 6 bases stayed unmatched. CDR3 size: 15 residues. This CDR3 reads CASSQASTGGYEQYF. The DNA for the CDR3 is TGCGCCAGCAGCCAAGCATCCACAGGGGGATACGAGCAGTACTTC.

The genes are TRBV5-4 and TRBJ2-1, with D possibly matching TRBD2 (6 bases). V was trimmed by 7 bases and J by 6 bases, leaving 23 bases between them. The CDR3 contains 16 residues. Germline CDR1 is SGHNT and CDR2 is YYREEE (reference sequence). The CDR3 DNA follows: TGTGCCAGCTCCCCCCGCTGGGGCGGAGGGAGCAATGAGCAGTTCTTC. Amino acids: CASSPRWGGGSNEQFF. Supplemented by reference TRBV5-4 and TRBJ2-1, the full variable domain reads ETGVTQSPTHLIKTRGQQVTLRCSSQSGHNTVSWYQQALGQGPQFIFQYYREEENGRGNFPPRFSGLQFPNYSSELNVNALELDDSALYLCASSPRWGGGSNEQFFGPGTRLTVL.

The V call is TRBV11-1, the J call TRBJ1-3; TRBD1 matches 7 bases. The CDR3 runs to 15 residues. From germline, CDR1 is SGHAT and CDR2 FQDESV (reference sequence). V dropped 1 base and J dropped 4; count of bases not matched to a gene: 4. CDR3 sequence reads: CASSLGRTGGNTIYF. The CDR3 DNA is TGTGCCAGCAGCTTAGGCCGGACAGGAGGAAACACCATATATTTT.

This rearrangement joins TRBV7-9 to TRBJ2-7, with a tentative D call TRBD2 (5 bases). This CDR3 region has 15 residues. Germline V gene data show CDR1 as SEHNR and CDR2 as FQNEAQ (reference sequence). V was shortened by 5 bases and J by 3 bases, with 17 bases between the two germline ends. The CDR3 DNA sequence: TGTGCCAGCAGCATACCGGACTCTCCCATCTACGAGCAGTACTTC. Translated, it gives CASSIPDSPIYEQYF.

The gene calls are TRBV7-2 and TRBJ2-6, with D hard to call. Germline CDR1 SGHTA, CDR2 FQGNSA. The CDR3 contains 18 residues. Trimming took 1 base from V and 0 from J, leaving 13 bases between them. DNA of the CDR3: TGTGCCAGCAGCTTAGTTGCAGGAAAGCTCTCTGGGGCCAACGTCCTGACTTTC. As protein: CASSLVAGKLSGANVLTF. The full variable domain, with the rest looked up from reference TRBV7-2 and TRBJ2-6, is GAGVSQSPSNKVTEKGKDVELRCDPISGHTALYWYRQSLGQGLEFLIYFQGNSAPDKSGLPSDRFSAERTGGSVSTLTIQRTQQEDSAVYLCASSLVAGKLSGANVLTFGAGSRLTVL.

This clone was picked up a small number of times. V and J are TRBV28 and TRBJ1-5, with D possibly TRBD1 on 5 matching bases. Between the trimmed V and J ends, which lost 6 bases and 7 bases, there was a span of 10 bases. The CDR3 is made up of 12 amino acids. Germline V gives CDR1 MDHEN, CDR2 SYDVKM. CDR3 in DNA: TGTGCCAGCAGCCTCAGGGAACAGCCCCAGCATTTT. Translated: CASSLREQPQHF.

This sequence joins TRBV20-1 and TRBJ2-7, with TRBD1 as a possible D gene (6 bases). Per germline, CDR1 DFQATT and CDR2 SNEGSKA (reference sequence). The ends were cut back, 5 bases at V and 9 bases at J, with 14 bases in the middle. The CDR3 runs to 11 residues. CDR3 in DNA: TGCAGTGCTCCACAGGGTTTTGTGCAGTACTTC. It yields the protein CSAPQGFVQYF.

This clone is medium-sized. The rearrangement uses TRBV18 and TRBJ2-7; 12 bases align to TRBD2. V lost 1 base to trimming and J lost 1 base; unmatched junction nucleotides: 2. Germline V gives CDR1 KGHSH, CDR2 LQKENI. The CDR3 length is 16 residues. CDR3 region: CASSPLGTSGSYEQYF. As DNA, the CDR3 is TGTGCCAGCTCACCACTAGGGACTAGCGGGTCCTACGAGCAGTACTTC.

CDR3 loop: CASSLKGGAAYEQYF. The CDR3, as DNA: TGTGCCAGCAGCTTAAAAGGGGGCGCGGCCTACGAGCAGTACTTC. V is TRBV7-8 and J is TRBJ2-7; 7 bases match TRBD1. This CDR3 spans 15 amino acids. Germline trimming cut 2 bases from V and 2 bases from J; bases unmatched to any gene: 6. Germline CDR1 is SGHVS and CDR2 is FQNEAQ.

This clone was seen once. The chain is built from TRBV19 and TRBJ2-7; 10 positions agree with TRBD2. The ends lost 6 bases at V and 0 bases at J; junction bases unmatched: 2. CDR3 size: 14 residues. Looked up from germline, CDR1 is LNHDA and CDR2 is SQIVND (reference sequence). CDR3 sequence: CASRASGSSYEQYF. CDR3 sequence (DNA): TGTGCCAGTAGGGCTAGCGGGAGCTCCTACGAGCAGTACTTC.

Here the CDR3 reads CASSGGQGRAYNEQFF. CDR3 nucleotides: TGTGCCAGCAGTGGGGGGCAGGGGCGGGCTTACAATGAGCAGTTCTTC. This chain uses TRBV6-1 with TRBJ2-1; perhaps TRBD1 as D (6 bases). With 4 bases removed from V and 4 bases from J, the gap between germline ends came to 17 bases. Germline-derived CDR1 and CDR2 are MNHNS and SASEGT. This CDR3 region has 16 residues.

The chain couples TRBV5-8 to TRBJ2-7, with 9 positions matching TRBD1. The CDR3 contains 14 residues. With V trimmed by 0 bases and J by 2 bases, 0 bases remained unmatched. The germline V gene has CDR1 SGHTS and CDR2 YDEGEE. CDR3 loop: CASSLDRGPYEQYF. The CDR3 DNA reads TGTGCCAGCAGCTTGGACAGGGGGCCCTACGAGCAGTACTTC.

The rearrangement uses TRBV4-1 and TRBJ2-7, with TRBD1 matching over 9 bases. J lost 5 bases, V lost 5 bases, and 10 bases had no gene match. The germline V gene has CDR1 MGHRA and CDR2 YSYEKL. This CDR3 comprises 15 residues. The CDR3 loop is CASSSISRTGDEQYF. The CDR3 bases are TGCGCCAGCAGCTCAATATCACGGACAGGGGACGAGCAGTACTTC.

The CDR3 DNA reads TGTGCCAGCAGCTTAGATGTGGGAGTACACAATGAGCAGTTCTTC. Protein sequence: CASSLDVGVHNEQFF. The chain employs TRBV7-6 and TRBJ2-1; tentative D call: TRBD2 (5 bases). V lost 1 base, J lost 5 bases, and 12 bases lay in between. CDR1 and CDR2 (germline): SGHVS, FNYEAQ. The CDR3 runs to 15 residues.

The rearrangement joins TRBV5-4 to TRBJ2-3, with 7 positions matching TRBD2. Germline V lookup: CDR1 SGHNT, CDR2 YYREEE (reference sequence). The junction had 5 bases not matched to a gene; V was cut back by 0 bases and J by 4 bases. CDR3 length equals 15 residues. The CDR3 protein is CASSLGGGSADTQYF. The CDR3 nucleotides are TGTGCCAGCAGCTTGGGTGGCGGGAGTGCAGATACGCAGTATTTT.

V usage is TRBV25-1 and J usage is TRBJ1-5; D gene unclear. Deletions cut 4 bases from V and 0 bases from J, with 10 bases between. In germline, CDR1 is MGHDK, CDR2 SYGVNS. The CDR3 consists of 15 residues. The CDR3 DNA is TGTGCCAGCAGTGTTCCTTTATATAGCAATCAGCCCCAGCATTTT. Its translation is CASSVPLYSNQPQHF.

The chain couples TRBV5-4 to TRBJ1-2; 9 nucleotides match TRBD1. Germline CDR1 is SGHNT and CDR2 is YYREEE (reference sequence). Trimming removed 6 bases from V and 5 bases from J; junction bases left unmatched: 8. CDR3 length equals 14 residues. The CDR3 loop reads CASTEQTGGYGYTF. The CDR3 coding sequence is TGTGCCAGCACCGAACAGACAGGGGGTTATGGCTACACCTTC.

The chain employs TRBV5-1 and TRBJ2-7; a possible D gene is TRBD1 (7 bases). V lost 0 bases and J lost 4, with 14 bases in between. The CDR3 length is 15 residues. Germline CDR1 SGHRS, CDR2 YFSETQ. CDR3 in amino acids: CASSLVPGGTYEQYF. In DNA, the CDR3 is TGCGCCAGCAGCTTGGTGCCAGGGGGGACTTACGAGCAGTACTTC.

The chain recombines TRBV5-5 with TRBJ2-7, with D perhaps TRBD1 (6 bases). Germline values: CDR1 SGHKS, CDR2 YYEKEE (reference sequence). V gave up 4 bases and J gave up 2 bases, with 13 bases separating them. The length of the CDR3 is 14 residues. The CDR3 nucleotides are TGTGCCAGCAGCCCCCAGGGGCGGACCTACGAGCAGTACTTC. Translating gives CASSPQGRTYEQYF.

In its sample, this clone ranks as medium-sized (0.01 to 0.1%). The same CDR3 can be traced to other DNA sequences in this sample. The CDR3 DNA reads as TGCGCCAGCAGCCAAGCTCTAGCGGGAGGGGACGAGCAGTACTTC. Protein: CASSQALAGGDEQYF. This chain connects TRBV4-3 to TRBJ2-7, with 12 bases fitting TRBD2. The V gene's germline CDR1 is LGHNA and CDR2 YSLEER. Unmatched junction bases numbered 3, after V lost 1 base and J lost 5 bases. The CDR3 has 15 amino acids.

J is TRBJ1-1 and V is TRBV27; D is possibly TRBD1 (6 bases). V was cut by 5 bases and J by 1 base, with 11 bases left in between. Germline-derived CDR1 and CDR2 are MNHEY and SMNVEV (reference sequence). This CDR3 contains 14 residues. The CDR3 loop reads CASSLGTPNTEAFF. The CDR3 nucleotides read TGTGCCAGCAGTCTCGGGACACCGAACACTGAAGCTTTCTTT.

The chain couples TRBV7-8 to TRBJ2-7, with TRBD1 as a possible D gene (6 bases). The length of the CDR3 is 16 residues. Between the trimmed V and J ends, which lost 5 bases and 7 bases, there was a span of 24 bases. Looked up from germline, CDR1 is SGHVS and CDR2 is FQNEAQ. CDR3 nucleotides: TGTGCCAGCAGCCCAAAGTGGGGGACAACTAGGGGGGAGCAGTACTTC. It yields the protein CASSPKWGTTRGEQYF.

The chain joins TRBV9 to TRBJ2-3, with no clear D. V was clipped by 1 base and J by 4 bases, with 13 bases between them. Germline-derived CDR1 and CDR2 are SGDLS and YYNGEE. This CDR3 spans 15 amino acids. The CDR3 here is CASSVWPVSADTQYF. CDR3 sequence (DNA): TGTGCCAGCAGCGTATGGCCCGTATCCGCAGATACGCAGTATTTT.

The rearrangement uses TRBV7-9 and TRBJ1-2, with 9 bases fitting TRBD1. Germline assignment: CDR1 SEHNR and CDR2 FQNEAQ (reference sequence). The V gene end was trimmed by 10 bases and the J gene end by 8 bases; junction bases not matched to a gene: 14. This CDR3 contains 14 residues. The chain's CDR3 is CATARDRVFGGYTF. The CDR3 DNA reads as TGTGCCACTGCCCGGGACAGGGTTTTCGGGGGCTACACCTTC. Supplemented by reference TRBV7-9 and TRBJ1-2, the full variable domain reads DTGVSQNPRHKITKRGQNVTFRCDPISEHNRLYWYRQTLGQGPEFLTYFQNEAQLEKSRLLSDRFSAERPKGSFSTLEIQRTEQGDSAMYLCATARDRVFGGYTFGSGTRLTVV.

V and J are TRBV7-3 and TRBJ1-1; D perhaps matches TRBD1 (5 bases). The CDR3 runs 18 residues. V lost 6 bases, J lost 2 bases, and 25 bases lay in between. Per the germline V gene, CDR1 is SGHTA and CDR2 is FQGTGA. In nucleotides, the CDR3 is TGTGCCAGCAGTACATCAGCCCAGGGCCCCCTCGGTAACACTGAAGCTTTCTTT. Translated, it gives CASSTSAQGPLGNTEAFF.

The rearrangement joins TRBV27 to TRBJ2-7; 7 bases agree with TRBD2. This CDR3 has 14 amino acids. The germline V gene has CDR1 MNHEY and CDR2 SMNVEV (reference sequence). Trimming took 6 bases from V and 0 from J; bases not matched to a gene: 5. The CDR3 DNA is TGTGCCAGCAGCGGGGGGACTAACTCCTACGAGCAGTACTTC. Protein product: CASSGGTNSYEQYF.

The chain uses TRBV4-1 and TRBJ2-3; TRBD2 might be the D (5 bases). V lost 0 bases, J lost 8 bases, and 12 bases lay in between. The CDR3 has 14 residues. Germline V CDR1 and CDR2: MGHRA, YSYEKL. The CDR3 coding sequence is TGCGCCAGCAGCCAAGAAGCTAGCTCGGGTACGCAGTATTTT. It is translated as CASSQEASSGTQYF.

This clone was found a few times. This chain connects TRBV5-5 to TRBJ2-7, with D possibly matching TRBD1 (6 bases). The V end was cut by 4 bases, the J end by 1 base, with 15 bases between. Looked up from germline, CDR1 is SGHKS and CDR2 is YYEKEE (reference sequence). The CDR3 is 15 residues long. The chain's CDR3 is CASSRQWTESYEQYF. In DNA, the CDR3 is TGTGCCAGCAGCCGCCAATGGACAGAATCCTACGAGCAGTACTTC.

The chain combines TRBV5-5 with TRBJ2-1, with a tentative D call TRBD2 (6 bases). The CDR3 spans 12 residues. Between the trimmed V and J ends, which lost 3 bases and 9 bases, there was a span of 10 bases. CDR1 is SGHKS and CDR2 is YYEKEE in the germline V gene (reference sequence). The CDR3 loop is CASSSGLSEQFF. The CDR3 DNA follows: TGTGCCAGCAGCTCCGGACTAAGTGAGCAGTTCTTC. The full variable domain, its missing parts supplied by reference TRBV5-5 and TRBJ2-1, is DAGVTQSPTHLIKTRGQQVTLRCSPISGHKSVSWYQQVLGQGPQFIFQYYEKEERGRGNFPDRFSARQFPNYSSELNVNALLLGDSALYLCASSSGLSEQFFGPGTRLTVL.

The chain combines TRBV7-6 with TRBJ1-1; 7 nucleotides line up with TRBD1. This CDR3 has 15 residues. Unmatched junction bases numbered 3, after V lost 1 base and J lost 1 base. Germline V lookup: CDR1 SGHVS, CDR2 FNYEAQ. CDR3 loop: CASSLGTGANTEAFF. The CDR3 coding sequence is TGTGCCAGCAGCTTAGGAACAGGGGCGAACACTGAAGCTTTCTTT.

The J gene is TRBJ2-7, the V gene TRBV25-1, with D perhaps matching TRBD1 (6 bases). The germline CDR1 and CDR2 sequences are MGHDK and SYGVNS. V lost 1 base to trimming and J lost 6 bases, with 16 bases between them. The CDR3 consists of 15 residues. CDR3: CASSESYRAPPEQYF. The DNA for the CDR3 is TGTGCCAGCAGTGAATCGTACAGGGCCCCCCCCGAGCAGTACTTC.

This clone was counted between two and nine times. V and J are TRBV19 and TRBJ2-7; D possibly corresponds to TRBD1 (6 bases). In germline, CDR1 is LNHDA, CDR2 SQIVND (reference sequence). The CDR3 has 15 residues. V lost 1 base and J 1 base, leaving 11 bases between the germline ends. In DNA, the CDR3 is TGTGCCAGTAGTATAGCCCTAGGACAGTCCTACGAGCAGTACTTC. It specifies CASSIALGQSYEQYF. Full variable domain (remainder filled in from reference TRBV19 and TRBJ2-7): DGGITQSPKYLFRKEGQNVTLSCEQNLNHDAMYWYRQDPGQGLRLIYYSQIVNDFQKGDIAEGYSVSREKKESFPLTVTSAQKNPTAFYLCASSIALGQSYEQYFGPGTRLTVT.